These 12 T cell receptor beta chains were all obtained from the same sample, sequenced in a study of regulatory T cells in long-lasting Graves disease. Time point given: persistent/refractory GD, antithyroid drugs over 5 years with positive TRAb. Scientists built the TCR library using RNA that was extracted from PBMCs. Construction of TCR beta libraries relied on iRepertoire HTBI primers and on Arm-PCR targeting CDR3 regions. One entry per CDR3 protein results from TCRdb running MiXCR on the multiplex PCR reads. The sample carries 600,000 to 850,000 distinct CDR3 sequences, around 30% recorded once. The material was peripheral blood mononuclear cells (PBMCs), obtained when the disease was refractory, from a patient treated with antithyroid drugs. These receptors were collected from a female donor with Graves disease.

The chain has TRBV7-6 and TRBJ1-1; a possible D gene is TRBD1 (6 bases). Trimming stripped 6 bases from V and 1 base from J, with 12 bases between. This CDR3 has 14 residues. The germline V gene has CDR1 SGHVS and CDR2 FNYEAQ. The CDR3 protein is CASSSLQGNTEAFF. The CDR3 DNA sequence: TGTGCCAGCAGTTCGTTACAGGGGAACACTGAAGCTTTCTTT.

The sample holds a few counts of this clonotype. The gene calls are TRBV6-1 and TRBJ1-1; no firm D call. CDR3 size: 13 residues. V lost 6 bases and J lost 4, with 12 bases in between. The germline V gene encodes CDR1 MNHNS and CDR2 SASEGT. CDR3 amino acids: CASSQITATEAFF. CDR3 in DNA: TGTGCCAGCAGCCAGATAACAGCCACTGAAGCTTTCTTT.

The chain links TRBV25-1 to TRBJ2-5, with 9 bases aligning to TRBD2. CDR1 and CDR2 (germline): MGHDK, SYGVNS. The CDR3 covers 15 residues. V lost 3 bases to trimming and J lost 2 bases; unmatched junction nucleotides: 4. The CDR3 DNA reads as TGTGCCAGCAGTGATCGGACTAGCGTGCAAGAGACCCAGTACTTC. It encodes CASSDRTSVQETQYF.

The chain recombines TRBV20-1 with TRBJ2-7, with 14 bases identical to TRBD2. Trimming cost V 5 bases and J 6 bases; bases outside gene matches: 9. The CDR3 is made up of 15 amino acids. Germline CDR1 is DFQATT and CDR2 is SNEGSKA (reference sequence). The DNA for the CDR3 is TGCAGTGCTTCCCAGACTAGCGGGAGGGCAAGCGAGCAGTACTTC. This encodes CSASQTSGRASEQYF.

There are many counts of this clonotype. This chain uses TRBV3-1 with TRBJ2-7, with D unclear. Deletions cut 0 bases from V and 4 bases from J, with 10 bases between. The CDR3 totals 14 residues. CDR1 is LGHDT and CDR2 is YNNKEL in the germline V gene (reference sequence). CDR3 in amino acids: CASSQDGLPYEQYF. In nucleotides, the CDR3 is TGTGCCAGCAGCCAAGATGGCTTACCTTACGAGCAGTACTTC.

This chain links TRBV2 with TRBJ2-1, with TRBD2 matching over 9 bases. CDR3 length: 17 amino acids. Germline V gene sequence: CDR1 SNHLY, CDR2 FYNNEI. J lost 0 bases, V lost 8 bases, and 11 bases had no gene match. CDR3 nucleotides: TGTGCCAGCGGGGGTCTAGCGGGATACAGCTCCTACAATGAGCAGTTCTTC. Amino acid sequence: CASGGLAGYSSYNEQFF.

This chain links TRBV18 with TRBJ1-3; D uncertain. In germline, CDR1 is KGHSH, CDR2 LQKENI. This CDR3 has 15 amino acids. V lost 3 bases and J 4 bases, leaving 13 bases between the germline ends. CDR3 in DNA: TGTGCCAGCTCACCCACCAGTCGTTCCGGAAACACCATATATTTT. Protein: CASSPTSRSGNTIYF.

This clonotype showed up many times. The V call is TRBV10-3, the J call TRBJ1-1; D gene unclear. CDR1 is ENHRY and CDR2 is SYGVKD in the germline V gene. This CDR3 comprises 11 residues. Trimming left V 6 bases short and J 1 base short, with 3 bases between. The CDR3 is CAIRQNTEAFF. CDR3 sequence (DNA): TGTGCCATCAGACAGAACACTGAAGCTTTCTTT.

The chain employs TRBV11-2 and TRBJ1-3; D ambiguous. In germline, CDR1 is SGHAT, CDR2 FQNNGV. The CDR3 has 14 amino acids. V lost 4 bases, J lost 8 bases, and 15 bases lay in between. The CDR3 region has the DNA TGTGCCAGCAGCTCAGGACGCATTCAATACACCATATATTTT. Residues: CASSSGRIQYTIYF.

The rearrangement links TRBV2 to TRBJ1-5, with 12 bases matching TRBD1. Germline trimming cut 6 bases from V and 0 bases from J; bases unmatched to any gene: 9. Germline V gene data show CDR1 as SNHLY and CDR2 as FYNNEI. The CDR3 consists of 18 residues. Here the CDR3 reads CASRRWGQGADSNQPQHF. In DNA, the CDR3 is TGTGCCAGCAGGCGGTGGGGACAGGGGGCGGATAGCAATCAGCCCCAGCATTTT.

V gene TRBV5-4 combines with J gene TRBJ1-2; D gene unclear. CDR1 is SGHNT, CDR2 YYREEE, per germline (reference sequence). This CDR3 region has 15 residues. V was trimmed by 0 bases and J by 4 bases, leaving 13 bases between them. The CDR3 DNA sequence: TGTGCCAGCAGCTTGGGGGTCGGCATCACCTATGGCTACACCTTC. Its protein product is CASSLGVGITYGYTF.

This clonotype was found a few times. The rearrangement joins TRBV5-1 to TRBJ2-2; D uncertain. Trimming shortened V by 2 bases and J by 6 bases, and 11 bases separated the two germline ends. The V gene's germline CDR1 is SGHRS and CDR2 YFSETQ. This CDR3 is built from 14 residues. The CDR3 bases are TGCGCCAGCAGCTTTAAGGGAATGCCCGGGGAGCTGTTTTTT. It is translated as CASSFKGMPGELFF.